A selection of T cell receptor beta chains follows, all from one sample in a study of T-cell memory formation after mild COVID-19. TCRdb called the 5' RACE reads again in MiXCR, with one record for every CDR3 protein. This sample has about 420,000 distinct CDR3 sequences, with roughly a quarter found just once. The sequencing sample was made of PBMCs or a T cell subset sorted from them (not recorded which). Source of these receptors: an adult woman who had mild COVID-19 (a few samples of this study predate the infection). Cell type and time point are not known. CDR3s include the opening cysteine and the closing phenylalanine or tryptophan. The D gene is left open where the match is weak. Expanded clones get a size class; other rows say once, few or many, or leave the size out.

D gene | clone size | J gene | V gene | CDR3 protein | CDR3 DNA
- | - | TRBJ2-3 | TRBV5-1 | CASSPGSSVGGEYF | TGCGCCAGCAGCCCGGGATCGAGTGTTGGGGGAGAGTATTTT
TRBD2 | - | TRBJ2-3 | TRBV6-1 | CASTEVAGGTDTQYF | TGTGCCAGCACAGAGGTAGCGGGGGGGACAGATACGCAGTATTTT
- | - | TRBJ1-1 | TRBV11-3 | CASSPRPLGNTEAFF | TGTGCCAGCAGCCCACGCCCTCTGGGGAACACTGAAGCTTTCTTT
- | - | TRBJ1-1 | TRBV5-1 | CASSLVMRGTEAFF | TGCGCCAGCAGCTTGGTTATGAGGGGCACTGAAGCTTTCTTT
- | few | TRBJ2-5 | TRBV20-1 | CSASMAGRETQYF | TGCAGTGCTAGTATGGCAGGGAGAGAGACCCAGTACTTC
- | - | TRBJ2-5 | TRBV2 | CASSEGALNQETQYF | TGTGCCAGCAGTGAGGGGGCGCTTAACCAAGAGACCCAGTACTTC
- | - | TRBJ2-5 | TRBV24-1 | CATSDPGTRWAF | TGTGCCACCAGTGATCCGGGGACCCGGTGGGCCTTC
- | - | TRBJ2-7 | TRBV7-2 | CASSARTPPYEQYF | TGTGCCAGCAGCGCCCGGACTCCCCCCTACGAGCAGTACTTC
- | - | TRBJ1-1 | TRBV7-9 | CATCTGNTEAFF | TGTGCCACCTGTACAGGGAACACTGAAGCTTTCTTT
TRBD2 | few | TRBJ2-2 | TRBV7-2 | CASSPGGGPTGELFF | TGTGCCAGCAGCCCGGGGGGTGGTCCGACCGGGGAGCTGTTTTTT
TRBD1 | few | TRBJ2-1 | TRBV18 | CASSPPLPDRVGHEQFF | TGTGCCAGCTCACCACCACTTCCGGACAGGGTCGGGCATGAGCAGTTCTTC
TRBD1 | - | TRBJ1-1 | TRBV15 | CATSRGTGGDTEAFF | TGTGCCACCAGCAGAGGGACAGGAGGCGACACTGAAGCTTTCTTT
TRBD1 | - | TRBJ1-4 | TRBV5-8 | CASTFTRGQGGNEKLFF | TGTGCCAGCACCTTTACCCGTGGACAGGGTGGGAATGAAAAACTGTTTTTT
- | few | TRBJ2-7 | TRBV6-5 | CASSLQGPPSYEQYF | TGTGCCAGCAGTCTACAGGGTCCTCCCTCCTACGAGCAGTACTTC
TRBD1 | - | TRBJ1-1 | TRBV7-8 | CASSLGIAGTGGTEAFF | TGTGCCAGCAGCTTAGGTATCGCCGGGACAGGGGGCACTGAAGCTTTCTTT
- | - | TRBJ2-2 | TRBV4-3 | CASSQEQLLSVGTGELFF | TGCGCCAGCAGCCAAGAACAGCTGCTATCAGTGGGCACCGGGGAGCTGTTTTTT
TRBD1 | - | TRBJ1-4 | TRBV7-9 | CASSLALQGANEKLFF | TGTGCCAGCAGCTTAGCTTTACAGGGGGCGAATGAAAAACTGTTTTTT
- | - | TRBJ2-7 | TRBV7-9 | CASSPSRSQRGDYEQYF | TGTGCCAGCAGCCCAAGCCGGTCCCAGAGGGGGGACTACGAGCAGTACTTC
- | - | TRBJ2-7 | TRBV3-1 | CASSQVTGGEQYF | TGTGCCAGCAGCCAGGTGACAGGTGGCGAGCAGTACTTC
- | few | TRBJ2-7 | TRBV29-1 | CSVEQGRYEQYF | TGCAGCGTTGAACAGGGGCGATACGAGCAGTACTTC
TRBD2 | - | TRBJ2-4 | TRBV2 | CASSGTSRNIQYF | TGTGCCAGCAGTGGGACTAGCCGGAACATTCAGTACTTC
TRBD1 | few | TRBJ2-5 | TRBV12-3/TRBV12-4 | CASRWGQSQETQYF | TGTGCCAGCAGGTGGGGACAGAGCCAAGAGACCCAGTACTTC
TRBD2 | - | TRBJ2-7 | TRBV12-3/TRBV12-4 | CASSLGSTSVTGEQYF | TGTGCCAGCAGTTTAGGTTCAACTAGCGTCACTGGGGAGCAGTACTTC
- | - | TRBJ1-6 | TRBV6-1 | CASSEVSSSTRNSPLHF | TGTGCCAGCAGTGAGGTTTCTTCTTCTACGAGGAATTCACCCCTCCACTTT
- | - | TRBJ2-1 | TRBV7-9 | CASSPTGGSSYNEQFF | TGTGCCAGCAGCCCCACCGGGGGAAGCTCCTACAATGAGCAGTTCTTC
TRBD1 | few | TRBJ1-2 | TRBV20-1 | CSARISPGQGTIGGYTF | TGCAGTGCTAGAATCTCACCGGGACAGGGAACCATCGGTGGCTACACCTTC
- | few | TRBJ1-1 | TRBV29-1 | CSVARRMNTEAFF | TGCAGCGTTGCCCGGCGGATGAACACTGAAGCTTTCTTT
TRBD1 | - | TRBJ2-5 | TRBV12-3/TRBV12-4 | CASSLTGQGPSGETQYF | TGTGCCAGCAGTTTGACAGGGCAGGGGCCCTCCGGGGAGACCCAGTACTTC
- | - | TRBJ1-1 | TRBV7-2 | CASSLSNAMNTEAFF | TGTGCCAGCAGCTTATCAAACGCTATGAACACTGAAGCTTTCTTT
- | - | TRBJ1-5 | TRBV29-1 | CSVADGFLGNQPQHF | TGCAGCGTCGCCGATGGGTTTCTGGGCAATCAGCCCCAGCATTTT
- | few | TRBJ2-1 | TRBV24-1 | CATSQNRDAPYNEQFF | TGTGCCACCAGCCAAAACCGGGACGCTCCATACAATGAGCAGTTCTTC
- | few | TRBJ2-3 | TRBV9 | CASSALPGGTDTQYF | TGTGCCAGCAGCGCCCTCCCGGGGGGCACAGATACGCAGTATTTT
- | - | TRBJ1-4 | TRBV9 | CASSVGTVNEKLFF | TGTGCCAGCAGCGTAGGCACCGTTAATGAAAAACTGTTTTTT
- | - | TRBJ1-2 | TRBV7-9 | CASSSDNRRLYYGYTF | TGTGCCAGCAGCAGCGACAACAGAAGACTGTACTATGGCTACACCTTC
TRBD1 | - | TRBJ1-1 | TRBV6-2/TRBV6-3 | CASSGPGGQVYNTEAFF | TGTGCCAGCAGTGGTCCCGGAGGACAGGTGTATAACACTGAAGCTTTCTTT
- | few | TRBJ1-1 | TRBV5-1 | CASSLVVAPNTEAFF | TGCGCCAGCAGCTTGGTGGTCGCTCCGAACACTGAAGCTTTCTTT
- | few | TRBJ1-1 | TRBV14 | CASSQDKTRRTTEAFF | TGTGCCAGCAGCCAAGATAAAACACGACGAACCACTGAAGCTTTCTTT
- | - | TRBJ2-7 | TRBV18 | CASSPPLRTATYEQYF | TGTGCCAGCTCACCCCCCTTGAGGACAGCCACCTACGAGCAGTACTTC
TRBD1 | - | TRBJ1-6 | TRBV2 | CASWAGGNSPLHF | TGTGCCAGTTGGGCAGGGGGTAATTCACCCCTCCACTTT
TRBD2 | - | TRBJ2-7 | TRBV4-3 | CASSQGEREPYEQYF | TGCGCCAGCAGCCAAGGGGAGCGGGAACCCTACGAGCAGTACTTC
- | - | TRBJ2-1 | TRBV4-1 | CASSQGQVSYNEQFF | TGCGCCAGCAGCCAAGGCCAGGTCTCCTACAATGAGCAGTTCTTC
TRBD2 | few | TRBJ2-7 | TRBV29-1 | CSVEGANLAGGSYEQYF | TGCAGCGTTGAAGGCGCCAATTTGGCGGGAGGGTCCTACGAGCAGTACTTC
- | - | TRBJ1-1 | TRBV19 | CASSTGRQSEAFF | TGTGCCAGTAGTACGGGACGGCAGTCTGAAGCTTTCTTT
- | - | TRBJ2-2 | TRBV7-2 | CATRGGWNTGELFF | TGTGCCACGAGGGGCGGATGGAACACCGGGGAGCTGTTTTTT
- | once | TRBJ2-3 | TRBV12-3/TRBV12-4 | CASSTPGRGRKDTQYF | TGTGCCAGCAGTACCCCAGGAAGGGGCCGAAAAGATACGCAGTATTTT
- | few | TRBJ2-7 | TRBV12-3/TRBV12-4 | CASSRVGYEQYF | TGTGCCAGCAGCCGCGTGGGCTACGAGCAGTACTTC
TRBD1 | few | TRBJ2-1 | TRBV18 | CASSSGQGAGNEQFF | TGTGCCAGCTCATCCGGACAGGGGGCGGGTAATGAGCAGTTCTTC
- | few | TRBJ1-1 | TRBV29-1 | CSSDRNTEAFF | TGCAGCTCCGACAGGAACACTGAAGCTTTCTTT
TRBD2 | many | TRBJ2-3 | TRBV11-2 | CASSLKRLTSGTDTQYF | TGTGCCAGCAGCTTAAAAAGACTTACTAGCGGCACAGATACGCAGTATTTT
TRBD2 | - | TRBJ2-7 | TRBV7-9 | CASSGGTSGYEQYF | TGTGCCAGCAGCGGCGGGACTAGCGGTTACGAGCAGTACTTC
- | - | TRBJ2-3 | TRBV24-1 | CATSDKGRREPDTQYF | TGTGCCACCAGTGATAAGGGACGTCGAGAGCCAGATACGCAGTATTTT
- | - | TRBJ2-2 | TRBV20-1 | CSAGRAPGPNTGELFF | TGCAGTGCTGGGAGAGCTCCGGGACCAAACACCGGGGAGCTGTTTTTT
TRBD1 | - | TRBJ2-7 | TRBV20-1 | CSARDDQGDYEQYF | TGCAGTGCTAGAGACGATCAGGGGGACTACGAGCAGTACTTC
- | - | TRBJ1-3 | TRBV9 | CASSEGTFPGNTIYF | TGTGCCAGCAGCGAAGGGACATTCCCTGGAAACACCATATATTTT
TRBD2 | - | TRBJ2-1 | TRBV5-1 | CASSLVTGGYDEQFF | TGCGCCAGCAGCTTGGTAACGGGGGGATACGATGAGCAGTTCTTC
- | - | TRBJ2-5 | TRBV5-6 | CASSQGRFQETQYF | TGTGCCAGCAGCCAGGGACGCTTCCAAGAGACCCAGTACTTC
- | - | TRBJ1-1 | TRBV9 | CASSVGPTGWNTEAFF | TGTGCCAGCAGCGTAGGTCCTACAGGATGGAACACTGAAGCTTTCTTT
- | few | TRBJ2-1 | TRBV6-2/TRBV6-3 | CASRRSGSGDEQFF | TGTGCCAGCCGCCGTTCAGGGTCTGGCGATGAGCAGTTCTTC
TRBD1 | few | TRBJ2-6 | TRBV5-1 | CASSFDRASGANVLTF | TGCGCCAGCAGCTTCGACAGGGCCTCTGGGGCCAACGTCCTGACTTTC
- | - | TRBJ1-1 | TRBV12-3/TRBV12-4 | CASSQSLINKYTEAFF | TGTGCCAGCAGTCAATCCTTAATCAATAAATATACTGAAGCTTTCTTT